Following are 3 T cell receptor beta chains from one sample sequenced in a study of blood T cell repertoires in COVID-19. The table came from immunoSEQ multiplex PCR; TCRdb's copy has only in-frame clones and leaves some out. The sample has around 100,000 clones, more than 80% seen once. Sequencing was carried out using peripheral blood. The receptor set was obtained from a human donor in a cohort sampled during active COVID-19.

The chain couples TRBV2 to TRBJ2-5, with a weak D call TRBD1 (5 bases). The V end lost 5 bases, the J end lost 0 bases, and 16 bases lay between the germline ends. The CDR3 sequence is 16 residues long. CDR1 is SNHLY, CDR2 FYNNEI, per germline. CDR3 in amino acids: CASSSQGLGYQETQYF. CDR3 DNA: TGTGCCAGCAGTTCTCAGGGTTTGGGGTACCAAGAGACCCAGTACTTC.

This clone was counted once. The V call is TRBV7-9, the J call TRBJ2-7; the match to TRBD2 covers 14 bases. CDR1 is SEHNR, CDR2 FQNEAQ, per germline (reference sequence). V lost 1 base to trimming and J lost 3 bases; unmatched junction nucleotides: 11. This CDR3 is built from 19 residues. The DNA of the CDR3 is TGTGCCAGCAGCTTAGTGGGGGGACTAGCGGGAGAGGCGGACTACGAGCAGTACTTC. This translates into CASSLVGGLAGEADYEQYF.

This clone was seen many times. The chain employs TRBV24-1 and TRBJ1-5, with unresolved D. This CDR3 is 13 amino acids long. Deletions cut 9 bases from V and 0 bases from J, with 8 bases between. CDR1 and CDR2 from the germline V gene are KGHDR and SFDVKD. CDR3 sequence: CATAGLSNQPQHF. The CDR3 DNA reads TGTGCCACCGCGGGCCTTAGCAATCAGCCCCAGCATTTT.